These 5 T cell receptor beta chains share one sample of origin, sequenced in a study of blood T cell repertoires in COVID-19. Repertoires were generated with immunoSEQ multiplex PCR, while TCRdb's copy carries only in-frame clones and drops some. The top ten hold more than 7% of the sample, which has roughly 150,000 clones, around 80% seen once. Sequencing was carried out using peripheral blood. The source is a woman of 80 years or more with active or convalescent COVID-19.

The J gene is TRBJ1-3, the V gene TRBV7-2; TRBD1 matches at 8 bases. The germline gives CDR1 SGHTA, CDR2 FQGNSA. The CDR3 has 16 residues. V lost 4 bases to trimming and J lost 0 bases; unmatched junction nucleotides: 5. The CDR3 DNA sequence: TGTGCCAGCAGCTCTCAGGGGGCCCGCTCTGGAAACACCATATATTTT. Encoded protein: CASSSQGARSGNTIYF.

The chain is built from TRBV5-5 and TRBJ1-2; no reliable D call. Between the trimmed V and J ends, which lost 4 bases and 6 bases, there was a span of 13 bases. This CDR3 has 13 amino acids. The germline gives CDR1 SGHKS, CDR2 YYEKEE (reference sequence). Written as DNA, the CDR3 is TGTGCCAGCAGCGGACGGGGAGGCGATGGCTACACCTTC. Translating it yields CASSGRGGDGYTF.

This clone was seen a single time. The V call is TRBV7-2, the J call TRBJ2-7; 13 nucleotides line up with TRBD2. Germline V CDR1 and CDR2: SGHTA, FQGNSA. This CDR3 has 18 amino acids. V was clipped by 5 bases and J by 7 bases; unmatched bases: 17. In DNA form, the CDR3 reads TGTGCCAGCAGCCCCCACGGGGGTACTAGCGGGGGGGCAGGTGAGCAGTACTTC. Its protein product is CASSPHGGTSGGAGEQYF.

CDR3 DNA sequence: TGCGCCAGCAGCTTGGGGACACCTTATGGCTACACCTTC. This encodes CASSLGTPYGYTF. V usage is TRBV5-1 and J usage is TRBJ1-2; perhaps TRBD1 as D (5 bases). CDR1 and CDR2 (germline): SGHRS, YFSETQ. Trimming shortened V by 0 bases and J by 5 bases, and 8 bases separated the two germline ends. CDR3 length: 13 residues. The full variable domain, its missing parts supplied by reference TRBV5-1 and TRBJ1-2, is KAGVTQTPRYLIKTRGQQVTLSCSPISGHRSVSWYQQTPGQGLQFLFEYFSETQRNKGNFPGRFSGRQFSNSRSEMNVSTLELGDSALYLCASSLGTPYGYTFGSGTRLTVV.

A few counts support this clone. The chain links TRBV18 to TRBJ1-1; 9 nucleotides align to TRBD1. CDR1 KGHSH and CDR2 LQKENI come from the germline V gene. Losses at the gene ends were 2 bases for V and 1 base for J; bases not matched to a gene: 8. The CDR3 is made up of 17 amino acids. Here the CDR3 reads CASSPAGTGSQNTEAFF. The CDR3 DNA reads as TGTGCCAGCTCACCAGCCGGGACAGGGTCCCAGAACACTGAAGCTTTCTTT.